The rows below give T cell receptor beta chains drawn from one sample of a study of blood T cell repertoires in COVID-19. TCRdb keeps only in-frame clones here, not all; method: immunoSEQ multiplex PCR. The sample records around 250,000 clones, approximately 85% being singletons. What was sequenced was peripheral blood. The receptor source for this set is a man over 45 with active or convalescent COVID-19. Both conserved end residues are part of each CDR3. The D gene is left open where the match is weak. The size field is filled for only some rows; it gives once, few, many or a size class.

V gene	D gene	J gene	clone size	CDR3 protein	CDR3 DNA
TRBV24-1	TRBD1	TRBJ2-1	-	CATSDSRGLSYNEQFF	TGTGCCACCAGTGATTCCAGGGGGCTGTCCTACAATGAGCAGTTCTTC
TRBV18	TRBD2	TRBJ2-1	-	CASSPPNSGSSYNEQFF	TGTGCCAGCTCACCACCGAATAGCGGGAGCTCCTACAATGAGCAGTTCTTC
TRBV7-9	-	TRBJ2-1	-	CASSSPLYSVNEQFF	TGTGCCAGCAGCTCCCCCCTTTATTCCGTCAATGAGCAGTTCTTC
TRBV5-6	-	TRBJ2-1	-	CASRGGPGDEQFF	TGTGCCAGTAGGGGGGGTCCCGGGGATGAGCAGTTCTTC
TRBV6-6	-	TRBJ1-1	-	CASSYSKGGTEAFF	TGTGCCAGCAGTTACTCGAAGGGCGGGACTGAAGCTTTCTTT
TRBV4-3	-	TRBJ1-3	-	CASSQGLRGTSGNTIYF	TGCGCCAGCAGCCAAGGTCTCAGGGGTACTTCTGGAAACACCATATATTTT
TRBV6-5	TRBD1	TRBJ1-1	-	CASSRDRMNTEAFF	TGTGCCAGCAGCCGGGACAGGATGAACACTGAAGCTTTCTTT
TRBV7-8	TRBD1	TRBJ1-2	-	CASSPDRGYGYTF	TGTGCCAGCAGCCCAGACAGGGGTTATGGCTACACCTTC
TRBV2	TRBD2	TRBJ2-3	-	CASSEGLAGYTDTQYF	TGTGCCAGCAGTGAAGGATTAGCGGGTTACACAGATACGCAGTATTTT
TRBV28	TRBD1	TRBJ1-5	-	CASSRLRDSNQPQHF	TGTGCCAGCAGCCGCCTAAGGGACAGTAATCAGCCCCAGCATTTT
TRBV5-1	TRBD1	TRBJ2-5	-	CASSTGQGASQETQYF	TGCGCCAGCAGCACGGGACAGGGGGCAAGCCAAGAGACCCAGTACTTC
TRBV4-1	TRBD1	TRBJ2-7	once	CASSRVGDRSYEQYF	TGCGCCAGCAGCCGAGTCGGGGACAGGTCCTACGAGCAGTACTTC
TRBV5-1	TRBD1	TRBJ1-2	-	CASSLGQGGPGGYTF	TGCGCCAGCAGCTTGGGACAGGGTGGACCTGGGGGCTACACCTTC
TRBV6-2/TRBV6-3	-	TRBJ2-1	-	CASSYERGRHNEQFF	TGTGCCAGCAGTTACGAACGGGGTCGGCACAATGAGCAGTTCTTC
TRBV7-3	TRBD2	TRBJ2-3	-	CASSQNGGSADTQYF	TGTGCCAGCAGCCAGAATGGCGGGAGTGCAGATACGCAGTATTTT
TRBV28	TRBD1	TRBJ1-2	-	CASSFPSQGELGYTF	TGTGCCAGCAGTTTTCCCTCTCAGGGGGAGCTTGGCTACACCTTC
TRBV7-2	-	TRBJ2-4	-	CASSSPRAKNIQYF	TGTGCCAGCAGCTCCCCCCGAGCCAAAAACATTCAGTACTTC
TRBV27	-	TRBJ1-1	-	CASTRGGMGTEAFF	TGTGCCAGCACCCGGGGGGGCATGGGCACTGAAGCTTTCTTT
TRBV19	TRBD1	TRBJ2-5	-	CASSVTGGGETQYF	TGTGCCAGTAGTGTAACAGGGGGCGGGGAGACCCAGTACTTC
TRBV6-1	-	TRBJ1-5	-	CASSDRDNGPQHF	TGTGCCAGCAGTGATCGGGACAACGGGCCCCAGCATTTT
TRBV11-2	-	TRBJ1-6	once	CASSLDARVWYSPLHF	TGTGCCAGCAGCTTAGACGCACGGGTTTGGTATTCACCCCTCCACTTT
TRBV20-1	-	TRBJ1-5	once	CSASTSRGNQPQHF	TGCAGTGCTAGTACTTCGAGGGGCAATCAGCCCCAGCATTTT
TRBV5-6	-	TRBJ1-6	-	CASSSMGGFNSPLHF	TGTGCCAGCAGCAGCATGGGGGGTTTTAATTCACCCCTCCACTTT
TRBV6-5	-	TRBJ2-3	-	CASRSGSTDTQYF	TGTGCCAGCAGGAGCGGGAGCACAGATACGCAGTATTTT
TRBV5-4	TRBD2	TRBJ2-5	-	CASSSKAGGPGAQYF	TGTGCCAGCAGCTCAAAAGCGGGAGGCCCTGGAGCCCAGTACTTC
TRBV4-2	TRBD2	TRBJ2-3	once	CASSQPPGAGGRASTDTQYF	TGTGCCAGCAGCCAACCCCCGGGGGCGGGAGGAAGGGCGAGCACAGATACGCAGTATTTT
TRBV7-3	TRBD1	TRBJ2-2	-	CASSRTGGDTGELFF	TGTGCCAGCAGCCGGACAGGGGGAGACACCGGGGAGCTGTTTTTT
TRBV7-9	-	TRBJ1-3	-	CASSPRGSGGNTIYF	TGTGCCAGCAGCCCAAGGGGGTCAGGGGGAAACACCATATATTTT
TRBV6-5	-	TRBJ1-6	-	CASSYSQGSYSPLHF	TGTGCCAGCAGTTACTCTCAGGGTTCCTATTCACCCCTCCACTTT
TRBV19	-	TRBJ1-3	-	CASHPLLSGNTIYF	TGTGCCAGCCACCCTCTACTCTCTGGAAACACCATATATTTT
TRBV3-1/TRBV3-2	-	TRBJ2-7	-	CASSLTWAQATYEQYF	TGTGCCAGCAGCCTAACCTGGGCGCAGGCCACCTACGAGCAGTACTTC
TRBV14	-	TRBJ2-3	-	CASSQGTPLSSGTQYF	TGTGCCAGCAGCCAAGGGACACCGTTATCAAGTGGGACGCAGTATTTT
TRBV19	-	TRBJ1-5	-	CASSQGLGQPQHF	TGTGCCAGTAGCCAGGGGCTGGGTCAGCCCCAGCATTTT
TRBV30	-	TRBJ2-5	-	CAWTPLEETQYF	TGTGCCTGGACCCCGCTAGAAGAGACCCAGTACTTC
TRBV7-9	-	TRBJ1-4	-	CASSLVQGEKLFF	TGTGCCAGCAGCTTAGTGCAGGGGGAAAAACTGTTTTTT
TRBV20-1	-	TRBJ1-5	few	CSASGGPTYNQPQHF	TGCAGTGCTAGTGGGGGGCCCACCTACAATCAGCCCCAGCATTTT
TRBV6-5	TRBD1	TRBJ2-7	-	CASSLRDRFYEQYF	TGTGCCAGCAGTCTACGGGACAGATTTTACGAGCAGTACTTC
TRBV5-4	-	TRBJ1-6	-	CASSSGGADNSPLHF	TGTGCCAGCAGCTCTGGAGGGGCGGATAATTCACCCCTCCACTTT
TRBV12-3/TRBV12-4	-	TRBJ2-2	-	CASSSLNTGELFF	TGTGCCAGCAGTTCACTAAACACCGGGGAGCTGTTTTTT
TRBV3-1/TRBV3-2	TRBD2	TRBJ2-7	few	CASSHSSGSSYEQYF	TGTGCCAGCAGCCATTCTAGCGGCAGCTCCTACGAGCAGTACTTC
TRBV28	-	TRBJ2-7	-	CASRGGLGGYEQYF	TGTGCCAGCAGAGGGGGCCTCGGGGGCTACGAGCAGTACTTC
TRBV2	-	TRBJ2-1	-	CASSGTSFDEQFF	TGTGCCAGCAGCGGTACTAGCTTCGATGAGCAGTTCTTC
TRBV5-1	TRBD2	TRBJ2-7	-	CASRTSGRAGDEQYF	TGCGCCAGCCGGACTAGCGGGAGGGCTGGTGACGAGCAGTACTTC
TRBV7-6	-	TRBJ2-1	-	CASSLLGSASTYNEQFF	TGTGCCAGCAGCTTATTGGGGTCGGCTAGCACCTACAATGAGCAGTTCTTC
TRBV19	TRBD1	TRBJ1-2	-	CASSITGTGGPGYTF	TGTGCCAGTAGTATCACCGGGACAGGAGGCCCTGGCTACACCTTC
TRBV5-8	TRBD2	TRBJ2-7	-	CASSWGLAGNYEQYF	TGTGCCAGCAGCTGGGGACTAGCGGGGAACTACGAGCAGTACTTC
TRBV30	-	TRBJ2-2	-	CAFGAAGTGELFF	TGTGCCTTTGGGGCCGCGGGGACCGGGGAGCTGTTTTTT
TRBV12-1	-	TRBJ2-7	-	CASSISFPSGRCEQYF	TGTGCCAGCAGCATTTCCTTCCCTAGCGGGAGGTGTGAGCAGTACTTC
TRBV28	TRBD1	TRBJ1-3	-	CATLPGGVNTIYF	TGTGCCACCCTTCCAGGGGGAGTAAACACCATATATTTT
TRBV6-6	-	TRBJ1-2	once	CASSYSGGGLGYGYTF	TGTGCCAGCAGTTACTCAGGGGGAGGGCTAGGCTATGGCTACACCTTC
TRBV5-1	-	TRBJ2-7	-	CASSYPSSSYEQYF	TGCGCCAGCAGCTACCCGTCGAGCTCCTACGAGCAGTACTTC
TRBV6-5	-	TRBJ1-1	-	CASSYAVNTEAFF	TGTGCCAGCAGTTATGCGGTGAACACTGAAGCTTTCTTT